This is a list of T cell receptor beta chains from one sample in a study of blood T cell repertoires in COVID-19. Profiling relied on immunoSEQ multiplex PCR, and the TCRdb table lists in-frame clones only, not all of them. The sample has more than 350,000 clones; 70% to 90% are singletons. Input material: PBMCs or T cells enriched from blood (not recorded which). Receptor source: a woman aged 18-29 years who had been exposed to COVID-19. The CDR3 runs from the conserved cysteine through the conserved F or W. Clone size, where shown, is once, few, many, or a class for clones that have expanded.

clone_size: once
v_call: TRBV7-6
j_call: TRBJ2-2
cdr3_aa: CASSLGDSRWAGELFF

clone_size: NA
v_call: TRBV3-1/TRBV3-2
j_call: TRBJ1-1
cdr3_aa: CASSLYTEAFF

clone_size: NA
v_call: TRBV2
j_call: TRBJ2-6
cdr3_aa: CASSETSGGSSGANVLTF

clone_size: NA
v_call: TRBV14
j_call: TRBJ2-3
cdr3_aa: CASSLQKDTQYF

clone_size: NA
v_call: TRBV7-9
j_call: TRBJ1-1
cdr3_aa: CASSQWGGTEAFF

clone_size: NA
v_call: TRBV19
j_call: TRBJ2-7
cdr3_aa: CASSLGPGGTYEQYF

clone_size: NA
v_call: TRBV7-2
j_call: TRBJ2-5
cdr3_aa: CASSFITGEGETQYF

clone_size: NA
v_call: TRBV5-1
j_call: TRBJ2-3
cdr3_aa: CASSLGAKGSTDTQYF

clone_size: NA
v_call: TRBV4-2
j_call: TRBJ2-7
cdr3_aa: CASSQDSASVSGTYEQYF

clone_size: NA
v_call: TRBV5-6
j_call: TRBJ2-1
cdr3_aa: CASSFSNEQFF

clone_size: NA
v_call: TRBV5-1
j_call: TRBJ2-1
cdr3_aa: CASSFGVRSEQFF

clone_size: NA
v_call: TRBV6-5
j_call: TRBJ1-4
cdr3_aa: CASSYSPWRTNEKLFF

clone_size: NA
v_call: TRBV29-1
j_call: TRBJ2-7
cdr3_aa: CSSLAVAGEQYF

clone_size: NA
v_call: TRBV3-1/TRBV3-2
j_call: TRBJ1-5
cdr3_aa: CASSQDTGTGQPQHF

clone_size: NA
v_call: TRBV27
j_call: TRBJ1-1
cdr3_aa: CASSSGGGKAFF

clone_size: NA
v_call: TRBV10-2
j_call: TRBJ2-7
cdr3_aa: CASSEPGAGGSPYEQYF

clone_size: NA
v_call: TRBV19
j_call: TRBJ1-5
cdr3_aa: CASSTTGNPNQPQHF

clone_size: NA
v_call: TRBV30
j_call: TRBJ2-5
cdr3_aa: CAWRGLSTSRETQYF

clone_size: few
v_call: TRBV4-1
j_call: TRBJ1-3
cdr3_aa: CASSPTGQGNTIYF

clone_size: NA
v_call: TRBV19
j_call: TRBJ2-1
cdr3_aa: CASSRAGTSGKPLLQNEQFF

clone_size: NA
v_call: TRBV5-4
j_call: TRBJ1-2
cdr3_aa: CASSVDRFSNYGYTF

clone_size: NA
v_call: TRBV27
j_call: TRBJ1-4
cdr3_aa: CASSQKAGRGANEKLFF

clone_size: NA
v_call: TRBV18
j_call: TRBJ1-2
cdr3_aa: CASSKAAVSRGYTF

clone_size: once
v_call: TRBV11-1
j_call: TRBJ2-7
cdr3_aa: CASSFGGNSYEQYF

clone_size: NA
v_call: TRBV4-1
j_call: TRBJ1-6
cdr3_aa: CASSQGGREPNSPLHF

clone_size: few
v_call: TRBV7-9
j_call: TRBJ2-7
cdr3_aa: CASSSQGYEQYF

clone_size: NA
v_call: TRBV4-1
j_call: TRBJ2-3
cdr3_aa: CASSQGRDRDGDTQYF

clone_size: few
v_call: TRBV3-1/TRBV3-2
j_call: TRBJ2-7
cdr3_aa: CASSQSSEQYF

clone_size: NA
v_call: TRBV6-5
j_call: TRBJ1-3
cdr3_aa: CASSYSRTVTGNTIYF